Following are 2 T cell receptor beta chains from one sample sequenced in a study of cytomegalovirus exposure and HLA in healthy donors. The PCR used 60 Vbeta and 13 Jbeta primers. Method: immunoSEQ multiplex PCR; TCRdb's copy keeps in-frame clones and lacks some. The sample carries over 90,000 clones, approximately 66% recorded once. Specimen: PBMCs. The receptors originated from a woman between 45 and 65 years old in good health and CMV-seronegative.

The chain employs TRBV12-5 and TRBJ2-3; D remains ambiguous. Per the germline V gene, CDR1 is LGHNT and CDR2 is FRNRAP. Between the trimmed V and J ends, which lost 7 bases and 4 bases, there was a span of 9 bases. The CDR3 runs to 12 residues. As DNA, the CDR3 is TGTGCTAGTGATAGGAGCGCAGATACGCAGTATTTT. Residues: CASDRSADTQYF.

The rearrangement links TRBV19 to TRBJ1-6; D is uncertain. Germline values: CDR1 LNHDA, CDR2 SQIVND (reference sequence). Trimming pared 6 bases from V and 7 bases from J, leaving 16 bases between. The CDR3 covers 15 residues. CDR3 loop: CASSQVGLYNSPLHF. CDR3 DNA sequence: TGTGCCAGTAGCCAAGTCGGACTATACAATTCACCCCTCCACTTT.